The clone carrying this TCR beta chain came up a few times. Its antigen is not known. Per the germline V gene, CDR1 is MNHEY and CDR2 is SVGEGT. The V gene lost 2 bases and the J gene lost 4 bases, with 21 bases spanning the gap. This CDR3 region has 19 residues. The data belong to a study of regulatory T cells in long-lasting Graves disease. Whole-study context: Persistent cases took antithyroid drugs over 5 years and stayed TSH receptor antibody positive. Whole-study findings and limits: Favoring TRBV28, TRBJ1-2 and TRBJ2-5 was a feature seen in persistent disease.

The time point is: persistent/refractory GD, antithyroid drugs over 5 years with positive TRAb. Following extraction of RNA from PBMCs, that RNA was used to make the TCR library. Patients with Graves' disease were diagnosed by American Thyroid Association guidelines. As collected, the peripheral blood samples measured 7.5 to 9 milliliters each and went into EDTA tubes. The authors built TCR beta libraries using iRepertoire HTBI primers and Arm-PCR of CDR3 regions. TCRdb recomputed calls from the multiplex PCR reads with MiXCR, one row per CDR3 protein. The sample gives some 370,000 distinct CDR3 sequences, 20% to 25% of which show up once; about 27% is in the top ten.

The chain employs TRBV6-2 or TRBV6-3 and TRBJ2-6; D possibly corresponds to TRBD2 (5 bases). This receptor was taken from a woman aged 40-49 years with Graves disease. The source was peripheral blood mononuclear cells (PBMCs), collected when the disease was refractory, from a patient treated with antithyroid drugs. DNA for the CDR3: TGTGCCAGCAGTTACAAGTTCCCCGGCTCGGGAAAGGGGGCCAACGTCCTGACTTTC. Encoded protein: CASSYKFPGSGKGANVLTF.